This TCR beta chain was captured in a study of T cells expressing NK-cell markers. As concerns this clonotype: Its antigen is still unknown.

The CDR3 extends over 16 amino acids. Study-wide results and caveats: These clonotypes also led the CD3+CD56-NKG2C+ fraction in four donors.

UMIs accompanied the 5'RACE template switching by which TCR beta cDNA was made. With the 5' RACE reads reprocessed, TCRdb shows one record per CDR3 protein and no DNA. This sample contains 500,000 to 700,000 distinct CDR3 sequences. The source of this sequence is a man between 18 and 35 years old in good health. The sequenced sample was blood T cells: a sorted CD56 or NKG2C T cell subset, CD4+ or CD8+ T cells, or bulk PBMC T cells (not recorded which). The chain joins TRBV12-3 or TRBV12-4 to TRBJ2-1; the D call from TCRdb, TRBD1, cannot be confirmed without DNA. CDR3 amino acids: CASKAGTGGLIDEQFF.